The 27 T cell receptor beta chains given below trace back to one sample, sequenced in a study of cytomegalovirus exposure and HLA in healthy donors. The PCR employed 60 Vbeta primers together with 13 Jbeta primers. TCRdb keeps only in-frame clones here, not all; method: immunoSEQ multiplex PCR. The sample lists about 120,000 clones; about 80% were seen once. The sequenced material came from PBMCs. All receptors come from a woman aged 40 to 50 in good health and CMV-seropositive.

The DNA of the CDR3 is TGTGCCAGCAGGCGCGGAGGGACAGGGGGGTACGAGCAGTACTTC. Translated, it gives CASRRGGTGGYEQYF. The gene calls are TRBV7-2 and TRBJ2-5; 11 positions agree with TRBD1. The J call may be incorrect, as the DNA end agrees better with TRBJ2-7. The CDR3 loop spans 15 amino acids. Germline V lookup: CDR1 SGHTA, CDR2 FQGNSA.

The chain carries TRBV11-3 and TRBJ2-5; 7 bases line up with TRBD2. J lost 4 bases, V lost 1 base, and 9 bases had no gene match. There are 16 residues in the CDR3. The V gene's germline CDR1 is SGHNT and CDR2 YENEEA. This CDR3 is CASSLGSGGVSETQYF. The DNA for the CDR3 is TGTGCCAGCAGCTTAGGGTCGGGAGGAGTATCAGAGACCCAGTACTTC.

The chain links TRBV19 to TRBJ1-1, with 8 bases matching TRBD1. Germline-derived CDR1 and CDR2 are LNHDA and SQIVND (reference sequence). There are 14 residues in the CDR3. The V segment lost 3 bases and the J segment 4 bases; nucleotides outside the gene matches: 4. The DNA for the CDR3 is TGTGCCAGTAGTATGGACAGGGAGATCACTGAAGCTTTCTTT. Its protein is CASSMDREITEAFF.

The chain combines TRBV28 with TRBJ1-1, with D uncertain. CDR1 is MDHEN, CDR2 SYDVKM, per germline. This CDR3 spans 12 amino acids. The ends were cut back, 5 bases at V and 8 bases at J, with 12 bases in the middle. For the CDR3, the DNA is TGTGCCAGCAGTCTCTTGTTGGCCGAAGCTTTCTTT. Amino acid sequence: CASSLLLAEAFF.

The chain employs TRBV9 and TRBJ2-2; TRBD2 agrees at 9 bases. V was pared by 2 bases and J by 3 bases, with 2 bases of the junction left unmatched. This CDR3 spans 15 amino acids. Germline V lookup: CDR1 SGDLS, CDR2 YYNGEE. The CDR3 loop reads CASSVSGSDTGELFF. The CDR3 DNA sequence: TGTGCCAGCAGCGTTAGCGGGAGCGACACCGGGGAGCTGTTTTTT.

The rearrangement uses TRBV6-5 and TRBJ2-7; no reliable D call. Germline V lookup: CDR1 MNHEY, CDR2 SVGAGI. The CDR3 contains 13 residues. The ends were cut back, 3 bases at V and 5 bases at J, with 11 bases in the middle. The CDR3 region is CASSYFRSDEQYF. CDR3 coding DNA: TGTGCCAGCAGTTATTTCAGGTCTGACGAGCAGTACTTC.

The V call is TRBV6-4, the J call TRBJ1-1; no clear D gene. Trimming cost V 2 bases and J 0 bases, with 7 bases left between them. CDR3 length: 14 residues. Germline-derived CDR1 and CDR2 are MRHNA and SNTAGT. CDR3 residues: CASSDEGLNTEAFF. DNA for the CDR3: TGTGCCAGCAGTGACGAGGGTCTGAACACTGAAGCTTTCTTT.

The rearrangement uses TRBV30 and TRBJ2-5; no clear D. The CDR3 length is 12 residues. Germline V lookup: CDR1 GTSNPN, CDR2 SVGIG (reference sequence). Trimming removed 1 base at V and 5 bases at J, with 8 bases between. Here the CDR3 reads CAWSALPETQYF. The DNA of the CDR3 is TGTGCCTGGAGTGCCCTCCCTGAGACCCAGTACTTC.

The rearrangement uses TRBV2 and TRBJ2-3; TRBD2 matches 8 bases. Per germline, CDR1 SNHLY and CDR2 FYNNEI. With V trimmed by 4 bases and J by 0 bases, 6 bases remained unmatched. The CDR3 contains 16 residues. CDR3 coding DNA: TGTGCCAGCAGTGGATCACTAGCGGAAAGCACAGATACGCAGTATTTT. As protein: CASSGSLAESTDTQYF.

This chain links TRBV6-5 with TRBJ2-7; TRBD1 matches at 10 bases. The CDR3 is 15 residues long. V shed 4 bases, J shed 6 bases, and the junction held 9 bases outside the gene matches. Germline-derived CDR1 and CDR2 are MNHEY and SVGAGI. CDR3 region: CASSSQDRGLVEQYF. DNA of the CDR3: TGTGCCAGCAGTTCCCAAGACAGGGGGCTCGTCGAGCAGTACTTC.

The V and J genes are TRBV5-1 and TRBJ1-1, with D perhaps matching TRBD1 (6 bases). Between the trimmed V and J ends, which lost 4 bases and 8 bases, there was a span of 12 bases. CDR1 and CDR2 from the germline V gene are SGHRS and YFSETQ. The CDR3 consists of 12 residues. The chain's CDR3 is CASSPGTTEAFF. The CDR3, as DNA: TGCGCCAGCAGCCCTGGGACAACCGAAGCTTTCTTT.

This clone ranks as medium-sized. The rearrangement uses TRBV6-1 and TRBJ2-7; D uncertain. The length of the CDR3 is 14 residues. Germline CDR1 is MNHNS and CDR2 is SASEGT. The V gene lost 1 base and the J gene lost 1 base, with 8 bases spanning the gap. The CDR3 nucleotides read TGTGCCAGCAGTGAAGTCCCCCCATCCTACGAGCAGTACTTC. Amino acids: CASSEVPPSYEQYF.

The V and J genes are TRBV5-1 and TRBJ1-2; 8 bases line up with TRBD1. This CDR3 contains 15 residues. Germline CDR1 SGHRS, CDR2 YFSETQ. The trim removed 4 bases at V and 0 bases at J, leaving 5 bases unmatched. CDR3 in amino acids: CASSAGQGPNYGYTF. As DNA, the CDR3 is TGCGCCAGCAGCGCCGGACAGGGCCCTAACTATGGCTACACCTTC.

This chain joins TRBV28 and TRBJ1-1; D perhaps matches TRBD1 (5 bases). Trimming removed 11 bases from V and 6 bases from J, with 10 bases in between. Germline CDR1 and CDR2: MDHEN and SYDVKM. The CDR3 sequence is 10 residues long. CDR3 sequence (DNA): TGTGCCGGGGGGTACCCTGAAGCTTTCTTT. Translated, it gives CAGGYPEAFF.

The rearrangement links TRBV6-6 to TRBJ2-2, with unresolved D. CDR1 and CDR2 (germline): MNHNY, SVGAGI (reference sequence). CDR3 length: 13 amino acids. V lost 0 bases, J lost 6 bases, and 5 bases lay in between. The DNA of the CDR3 is TGTGCCAGCAGTTACTCGCGCGCCGGGGAGCTGTTTTTT. This gives the protein CASSYSRAGELFF.

This chain uses TRBV28 with TRBJ2-7; 8 bases are a match to TRBD1. Germline loops: CDR1 MDHEN, CDR2 SYDVKM. Trimming at V came to 6 bases and at J to 6 bases, leaving 13 bases not matched to a gene. The CDR3 totals 15 residues. The CDR3 sequence: CASRLQGVGRGEQYF. CDR3 nucleotides: TGTGCCAGCAGGTTACAGGGGGTGGGGCGGGGCGAGCAGTACTTC.

The rearrangement links TRBV28 to TRBJ1-2, with 8 bases fitting TRBD1. The CDR3 covers 16 residues. Losses at the gene ends were 1 base for V and 6 bases for J; bases not matched to a gene: 10. Germline V gene sequence: CDR1 MDHEN, CDR2 SYDVKM. CDR3 sequence: CASSLSMQGAVHGYTF. As DNA, the CDR3 is TGTGCCAGCAGTTTATCCATGCAGGGGGCTGTCCATGGCTACACCTTC.

The gene calls are TRBV7-9 and TRBJ2-2; D may be TRBD2 (5 bases). The germline V gene has CDR1 SEHNR and CDR2 FQNEAQ (reference sequence). The CDR3 runs 13 residues. Trimming removed 1 base at V and 7 bases at J, with 7 bases between. The CDR3 loop is CASSLDAGGELFF. DNA of the CDR3: TGTGCCAGCAGCTTAGATGCGGGCGGGGAGCTGTTTTTT.

This clone occurred a few times. The J gene is TRBJ2-5, the V gene TRBV11-3, with 7 bases identical to TRBD1. This CDR3 contains 13 residues. CDR1 is SGHNT, CDR2 YENEEA, per germline. Trimming cost V 8 bases and J 5 bases; bases outside gene matches: 8. The DNA of the CDR3 is TGTGCCAGCTCGGTCCAGGGGGTGGAGACCCAGTACTTC. Amino acids: CASSVQGVETQYF.

The CDR3: CASSPGEYTEAFF. The CDR3, as DNA: TGTGCCAGCAGCCCAGGGGAATACACTGAAGCTTTCTTT. V and J are TRBV14 and TRBJ1-1; D perhaps matches TRBD1 (6 bases). Germline CDR1 and CDR2: SGHDN and FVKESK. This CDR3 spans 13 amino acids. The V and J ends lost 4 bases and 3 bases respectively, with 9 bases between them.

The chain uses TRBV9 and TRBJ2-7; 12 nucleotides match TRBD1. The CDR3 is 14 amino acids. V shed 3 bases and J 6 bases; nucleotides not matched to a gene: 4. In germline, CDR1 is SGDLS, CDR2 YYNGEE. The CDR3 sequence: CASSGGQGAGEQYF. The CDR3, as DNA: TGTGCCAGCAGCGGGGGACAGGGGGCGGGCGAGCAGTACTTC. Full variable domain (missing parts from reference TRBV9 and TRBJ2-7): DSGVTQTPKHLITATGQRVTLRCSPRSGDLSVYWYQQSLDQGLQFLIQYYNGEERAKGNILERFSAQQFPDLHSELNLSSLELGDSALYFCASSGGQGAGEQYFGPGTRLTVT.

This clone was seen once. This sequence joins TRBV6-1 and TRBJ2-1; 9 nucleotides align to TRBD2. CDR3 size: 15 residues. Germline CDR1 MNHNS, CDR2 SASEGT. V dropped 2 bases and J dropped 12; count of bases not matched to a gene: 11. CDR3 protein: CASSEMASGAGGQFF. The CDR3 DNA reads as TGTGCCAGCAGTGAAATGGCTAGCGGGGCCGGGGGGCAGTTCTTC.

V gene TRBV28 combines with J gene TRBJ1-5; no reliable D call. The ends were cut back, 7 bases at V and 4 bases at J, with 11 bases in the middle. The length of the CDR3 is 13 residues. Germline V gene sequence: CDR1 MDHEN, CDR2 SYDVKM. DNA of the CDR3: TGTGCCAGCACTGGAGGACTTAATCAGCCCCAGCATTTT. Amino acids: CASTGGLNQPQHF.

The rearrangement uses TRBV11-2 and TRBJ1-5; TRBD1 matches 9 bases. This CDR3 has 15 amino acids. CDR1 SGHAT and CDR2 FQNNGV come from the germline V gene. V lost 4 bases and J lost 2; bases outside the gene matches: 3. The CDR3 is CASSWTGAGNQPQHF. The CDR3 nucleotides read TGTGCCAGCAGCTGGACAGGGGCGGGCAATCAGCCCCAGCATTTT.

The CDR3 protein is CASSLFLRGYEQFF. The CDR3, as DNA: TGTGCCAGCAGTTTATTTCTCAGGGGGTATGAGCAGTTCTTC. The chain is built from TRBV28 and TRBJ2-1; 7 bases fit TRBD1. The CDR3 totals 14 residues. CDR1 MDHEN and CDR2 SYDVKM come from the germline V gene. V lost 1 base and J lost 8; bases outside the gene matches: 5.

There are many counts of this clone. This sequence joins TRBV19 and TRBJ2-4, with TRBD1 as a possible D gene (6 bases). The V end lost 5 bases, the J end lost 8 bases, and 10 bases lay between the germline ends. Germline V CDR1 and CDR2: LNHDA, SQIVND (reference sequence). The CDR3 runs to 12 residues. The CDR3 reads CASSPQGYIQYF. In nucleotides, the CDR3 is TGTGCCAGTAGTCCACAGGGCTACATTCAGTACTTC.

As regards this clone: The junction departs from the called germline gene at one end, perhaps through a read error. The rearrangement links TRBV4-1 to TRBJ1-5; maybe TRBD1 (6 bases). The germline gives CDR1 MGHRA, CDR2 YSYEKL. This CDR3 comprises 14 residues. CDR3 sequence: CVSSQAVRGQPQHF. Written as DNA, the CDR3 is TGCGTCAGCAGCCAAGCGGTTAGGGGGCAGCCCCAGCATTTT.